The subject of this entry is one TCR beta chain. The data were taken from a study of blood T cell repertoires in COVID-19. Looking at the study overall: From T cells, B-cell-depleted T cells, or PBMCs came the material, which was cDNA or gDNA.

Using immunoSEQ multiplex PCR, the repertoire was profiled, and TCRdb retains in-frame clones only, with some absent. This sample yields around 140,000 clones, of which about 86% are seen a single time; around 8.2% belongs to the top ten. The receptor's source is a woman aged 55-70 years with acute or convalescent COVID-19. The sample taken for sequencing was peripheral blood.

This CDR3 is CASTAGETQYF. The CDR3 nucleotides read TGTGCCAGCACGGCGGGAGAGACCCAGTACTTC. J is TRBJ2-5 and V is TRBV12-3 or TRBV12-4; a possible D gene is TRBD2 (5 bases). V was shortened by 7 bases and J by 4 bases, with 7 bases between the two germline ends. The CDR3 spans 11 residues.